This record concerns one TCR beta chain sequence. Study members were between about 18 and 95 years old and lived in some 22 US regions. The sample is drawn from a study of blood T cell repertoires in COVID-19. Study-level background: Some COVID-19 samples were acute and others convalescent; all came from the United States, Italy and Spain. From T cells, B-cell-depleted T cells, or PBMCs came the material, which was cDNA or gDNA.

Source study methods: Nucleated cell counts were estimated from reference gene primer amplification. Profiled with immunoSEQ multiplex PCR; TCRdb holds only in-frame clones, not every one. D and trimming come from the DNA, and the V and J calls and clone size come from that table. The data hold approximately 180,000 clones, with roughly nine tenths observed a single time. The CDR3 is 13 amino acids. V lost 5 bases and J 4 bases, leaving 11 bases between the germline ends. Germline CDR1 SGHTA, CDR2 FQGNSA. The chain links TRBV7-2 to TRBJ1-2; D unresolved. Material: PBMCs or T cells enriched from blood (not recorded which). The TCR originated in a woman in her forties with acute COVID-19. The CDR3 loop reads CASSPQASYGYTF. The DNA for the CDR3 is TGTGCCAGCAGCCCTCAGGCGTCCTATGGCTACACCTTC.